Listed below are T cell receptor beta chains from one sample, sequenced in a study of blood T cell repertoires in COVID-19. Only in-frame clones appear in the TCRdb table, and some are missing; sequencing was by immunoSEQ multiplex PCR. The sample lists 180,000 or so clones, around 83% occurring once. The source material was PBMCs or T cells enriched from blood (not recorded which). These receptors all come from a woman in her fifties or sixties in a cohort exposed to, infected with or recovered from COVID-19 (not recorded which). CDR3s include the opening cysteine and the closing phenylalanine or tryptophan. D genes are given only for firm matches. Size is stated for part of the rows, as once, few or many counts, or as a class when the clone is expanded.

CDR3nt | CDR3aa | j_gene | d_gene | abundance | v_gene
TGTGCCACCCGGACGACAGGGGGCACAGATACGCAGTATTTT | CATRTTGGTDTQYF | TRBJ2-3 | TRBD1 | NA | TRBV15
TGTGCCTGGAGTATTGACAGGAACACCGGGGAGCTGTTTTTT | CAWSIDRNTGELFF | TRBJ2-2 | NA | once | TRBV30
TGTGCCAGCAGCCCAGGACAGGCTAGCACAGATACGCAGTATTTT | CASSPGQASTDTQYF | TRBJ2-3 | TRBD1 | NA | TRBV28
TGTGCCAGCAGTTACTCCCGGAATCAGCCCCAGCATTTT | CASSYSRNQPQHF | TRBJ1-5 | NA | once | TRBV6-5
TGTGCCAGCAGCCTTCAGGGTAACTACGAGCAGTACTTC | CASSLQGNYEQYF | TRBJ2-7 | NA | NA | TRBV9
TGTGCCAGTAGTATCCCCTCGACATCAACTCGGGAAAAACTGTTTTTT | CASSIPSTSTREKLFF | TRBJ1-4 | NA | NA | TRBV19
TGTGCCAGCAGTAAAAGTATGGACAGGGATATTCGGGAGCAGTACTTC | CASSKSMDRDIREQYF | TRBJ2-7 | TRBD1 | NA | TRBV7-6
TGTGCCAGCAGTTACTCGACAGGGGGCGATTATGGCTACACCTTC | CASSYSTGGDYGYTF | TRBJ1-2 | TRBD1 | NA | TRBV6-6
TGCGCCAGTAAGTCTAGCGGGTCAGAGACCCAGTACTTC | CASKSSGSETQYF | TRBJ2-5 | TRBD2 | NA | TRBV5-1
TGTGCCACCAGCAGCCGAGACGGAGACAGGGTTCAAGAGACCCAGTACTTC | CATSSRDGDRVQETQYF | TRBJ2-5 | TRBD1 | NA | TRBV15
TGCGCCAGCAGCCTGGGACTAGCGGGAGATACGCAGTATTTT | CASSLGLAGDTQYF | TRBJ2-3 | TRBD2 | NA | TRBV5-1
TGCGCCAGCAGCCCGACAGAACGCTATGGCTACACCTTC | CASSPTERYGYTF | TRBJ1-2 | NA | NA | TRBV5-1
TGTGCCAGCAGTATAGCGGACAGGGTGGATGAGCAGTTCTTC | CASSIADRVDEQFF | TRBJ2-1 | TRBD1 | NA | TRBV6-5
TGTGCCAGCAGTGAAGCCGGACGGGGGGATGGCTACACCTTC | CASSEAGRGDGYTF | TRBJ1-2 | NA | NA | TRBV2
TGTGCCTGGAGTGTACTAAGGCGAGCCTCTGGGGCCAACGTCCTGACTTTC | CAWSVLRRASGANVLTF | TRBJ2-6 | NA | NA | TRBV30
TGTGCCAGCAGTTTTAGGGGAGGAAGCAATCAGCCCCAGCATTTT | CASSFRGGSNQPQHF | TRBJ1-5 | NA | NA | TRBV27
TGTGCCAGAAGCGTAAACAGGGTTACGCAGTATTTT | CARSVNRVTQYF | TRBJ2-3 | NA | NA | TRBV5-3
TGTGCCAGCAGTCTCCCCCCGGCAGGGGGCGATAATTCACCCCTCCACTTT | CASSLPPAGGDNSPLHF | TRBJ1-6 | TRBD1 | once | TRBV28
TGTGCCAGCAGTGAAGAGACAGGGTTTGGAGAGACCCAGTACTTC | CASSEETGFGETQYF | TRBJ2-5 | TRBD1 | NA | TRBV6-1
TGTGCCACCAGTGATTTCGGCGTTACAGGGGGAGGAACAGATACGCAGTATTTT | CATSDFGVTGGGTDTQYF | TRBJ2-3 | TRBD1 | NA | TRBV24-1
TGCGCCAGCAGCCAAGAACTAGGAGTGATGTACATTCAGTACTTC | CASSQELGVMYIQYF | TRBJ2-4 | NA | NA | TRBV4-1
TGTGCCAGCAGCGAGATAGCGGGAGGTCGCGATGAGCAGTTCTTC | CASSEIAGGRDEQFF | TRBJ2-1 | TRBD2 | few | TRBV11-2
TGTGCCAGCGACAGGGATAATGAAAAACTGTTTTTT | CASDRDNEKLFF | TRBJ1-4 | TRBD1 | NA | TRBV2
TGTGCCAGCAACCCAGGGACAGCGAAAGCCAAAAACATTCAGTACTTC | CASNPGTAKAKNIQYF | TRBJ2-4 | TRBD1 | NA | TRBV28
TGTGCCAGCAGTTACACATGGGGCGATCCCTACGAGCAGTACTTC | CASSYTWGDPYEQYF | TRBJ2-7 | NA | NA | TRBV6-5
TGTGCCAGCAGCTTAATAGCGGCAGGGGGCCGGGGCTACACCTTC | CASSLIAAGGRGYTF | TRBJ1-2 | TRBD1 | once | TRBV7-2
TGTGCCAGCAGAGAAGACAGTAACTATGGCTACACCTTC | CASREDSNYGYTF | TRBJ1-2 | NA | few | TRBV2
TGTGCCAGCAGCACCCGGACTAGCGGGGCCTCCTACGAGCAGTACTTC | CASSTRTSGASYEQYF | TRBJ2-7 | TRBD2 | NA | TRBV13
TGTGCCAGCAGTGAGGATCGGGGAAGCACAGATACGCAGTATTTT | CASSEDRGSTDTQYF | TRBJ2-3 | NA | NA | TRBV2
TGTGCCAGCAGTTTAGTCCCAGGTGAAAAACTGTTTTTT | CASSLVPGEKLFF | TRBJ1-4 | NA | NA | TRBV28
TGTGCCAGCAGCCAAGATAGGGAGGTCCGAAACACTGAAGCTTTCTTT | CASSQDREVRNTEAFF | TRBJ1-1 | NA | once | TRBV3-1/TRBV3-2
TGTGCCAGCAGTTACGAAACCTCCCTTACAGAACATTTTAACTATGGCTACACCTTC | CASSYETSLTEHFNYGYTF | TRBJ1-2 | NA | NA | TRBV6-2/TRBV6-3
TGTGCCAGCAGCTCCCAGGTCAGCAGCAATCAGCCCCAGCATTTT | CASSSQVSSNQPQHF | TRBJ1-5 | NA | NA | TRBV7-9
TGTGCCAGCAGCCTAAACCCGGGACTAGCGTCTAATGAGCAGTTCTTC | CASSLNPGLASNEQFF | TRBJ2-1 | TRBD2 | NA | TRBV7-2
TGTGCCAGCAGCTACCCCGGGACAGGGAGGTTTGGTTATGGCTACACCTTC | CASSYPGTGRFGYGYTF | TRBJ1-2 | TRBD1 | NA | TRBV7-9
TGTGCCAGCAGCCCTCTAGACAGGGTCTATGGCTACACCTTC | CASSPLDRVYGYTF | TRBJ1-2 | TRBD1 | NA | TRBV14
TGTGCCAGCAGCTTACCAATAGGGACAGCCCAGGGCTACACCTTC | CASSLPIGTAQGYTF | TRBJ1-2 | TRBD1 | NA | TRBV7-9
TGCGCCAGCAGTCAACAGACTAGCGGGAGGGTCGGGGAGCTGTTTTTT | CASSQQTSGRVGELFF | TRBJ2-2 | TRBD2 | NA | TRBV23-1
TGTGCCAGCAGTGTGACAGGGGGCACTGAAGCTTTCTTT | CASSVTGGTEAFF | TRBJ1-1 | TRBD1 | NA | TRBV25-1
TGTGCCAGCGGATTGACAGGGCGGAACACTGAAGCTTTCTTT | CASGLTGRNTEAFF | TRBJ1-1 | TRBD1 | NA | TRBV6-5
TGTGCCGGGTACAGGCCCGGGGGCACTGAAGCTTTCTTT | CAGYRPGGTEAFF | TRBJ1-1 | NA | few | TRBV7-3
TGTGCCAGCAGACCCGGTTTACGGGTTGACACCGGGGAGCTGTTTTTT | CASRPGLRVDTGELFF | TRBJ2-2 | NA | NA | TRBV28
TGTGCCATCCTCGAACAGGGGGCCTACGAGCAGTACTTC | CAILEQGAYEQYF | TRBJ2-7 | TRBD1 | once | TRBV10-3
TGTGCCAGCAGCAACCGCGACAGGGTGGTTAATGAGCAGTTCTTC | CASSNRDRVVNEQFF | TRBJ2-1 | TRBD1 | NA | TRBV7-2
TGCGCCAGCGCGACAGGGGTCATCACTAACTATGGCTACACCTTC | CASATGVITNYGYTF | TRBJ1-2 | TRBD1 | NA | TRBV5-1
TGTGCCAGCAGCTTAGCGCAGGGACAGGATCAATCGCAGTATTTT | CASSLAQGQDQSQYF | TRBJ2-3 | TRBD1 | few | TRBV7-6
TGTGCCAGCAACGACAGGGAAAACACTGAAGCTTTCTTT | CASNDRENTEAFF | TRBJ1-1 | TRBD1 | NA | TRBV12-3/TRBV12-4
TGTGCCAGCAGTTACCAGACCACAGGGTATGGCTACACCTTC | CASSYQTTGYGYTF | TRBJ1-2 | NA | NA | TRBV6-5
TGTGCCAGCAGCCAAGGGTCGGGACTCGCCGGGGGTACCCAGTACTTC | CASSQGSGLAGGTQYF | TRBJ2-5 | NA | once | TRBV4-2
TGTGCCAGCAGTCGGACAGGGGCTAATCAGCCCCAGCATTTT | CASSRTGANQPQHF | TRBJ1-5 | TRBD1 | few | TRBV27
TGTGCCAGCAGTTTATGGGGACAGGAGGGGAGGGGATCTTTAGGGGAGCAGTTCTTC | CASSLWGQEGRGSLGEQFF | TRBJ2-1 | NA | NA | TRBV28
TGTGCCAGCAGCCCCGGTTATGGAAACACCATATATTTT | CASSPGYGNTIYF | TRBJ1-3 | NA | NA | TRBV3-1/TRBV3-2
TGTGCCAGCAGCCATCTAGCGGGGCCCAACAATGAGCAGTTCTTC | CASSHLAGPNNEQFF | TRBJ2-1 | TRBD2 | NA | TRBV4-2